This T cell receptor (beta chain) was retrieved from a study of blood T cell repertoires in COVID-19. In the authors' workflow: Amplification with reference gene primers provided the estimates of nucleated cell counts. Repertoires were generated with immunoSEQ multiplex PCR, while TCRdb's copy carries only in-frame clones and drops some. V, J and clone size are those of that table, while D and trimming were read from the DNA. In the table there are over 150,000 clones, roughly 90% of which are singletons. Participants were placed into cohorts based on the clinical history they reported. Recovery meant two consecutive negative NP/OP PCR tests, professional clearance, or resolved symptoms. V trimming: 4 bases; J trimming: 6 bases; junction bases outside the gene matches: 3. CDR1 and CDR2 from the germline V gene are SGHNT and YYREEE (reference sequence). This CDR3 has 12 residues.

The clonotype comes from a woman aged 50 to 60 who had recovered from COVID-19. The sample was PBMCs or T cells enriched from blood (not recorded which). This sequence joins TRBV5-4 and TRBJ1-2, with 7 bases lining up with TRBD1. This CDR3 is CASSHTGDGYTF. The CDR3 bases are TGTGCCAGCAGCCACACAGGGGATGGCTACACCTTC. The whole variable domain, remainder taken from reference TRBV5-4 and TRBJ1-2, is ETGVTQSPTHLIKTRGQQVTLRCSSQSGHNTVSWYQQALGQGPQFIFQYYREEENGRGNFPPRFSGLQFPNYSSELNVNALELDDSALYLCASSHTGDGYTFGSGTRLTVV.